The next 7 T cell receptor beta chains were all read from a single sample in a study of T cell responses to AZD1222 COVID-19 vaccine. Using immunoSEQ multiplex PCR, the repertoire was profiled, and TCRdb retains in-frame clones only, with some absent. The table has 150,000 to 200,000 clones, approximately 90% seen once. Sequences were derived from peripheral blood, sampled on day 0 of AZD1222 vaccination. These receptors were taken from an adult in good health.

This clone was seen a single time. This sequence joins TRBV27 and TRBJ1-5; TRBD1 matches 8 bases. V lost 8 bases, J lost 3 bases, and 9 bases stayed unmatched. The CDR3 is made up of 15 amino acids. Germline values: CDR1 MNHEY, CDR2 SMNVEV (reference sequence). The CDR3 loop reads CASQLGQGNNQPQHF. The CDR3 nucleotides are TGTGCCAGCCAATTAGGACAGGGAAACAATCAGCCCCAGCATTTT.

The chain recombines TRBV6-2 or TRBV6-3 with TRBJ1-2; 7 nucleotides match TRBD1. Germline V CDR1 and CDR2: MNHEY, SVGEGT. This CDR3 is 14 amino acids long. Germline trimming cut 6 bases from V and 0 bases from J; bases unmatched to any gene: 4. In DNA, the CDR3 is TGTGCCAGCAGCACCGGGACAGCTAACTATGGCTACACCTTC. This codes for CASSTGTANYGYTF.

J is TRBJ2-1 and V is TRBV19; no definite D call. Germline lookup yields CDR1 LNHDA and CDR2 SQIVND (reference sequence). The V end lost 5 bases, the J end lost 2 bases, and 13 bases lay between the germline ends. CDR3 length: 15 residues. The CDR3 is CASSPQGRPYNEQFF. The CDR3 DNA reads TGTGCCAGTAGTCCCCAAGGGCGACCCTACAATGAGCAGTTCTTC.

This clone was seen a single time. V gene TRBV5-4 combines with J gene TRBJ2-5, with 7 nucleotides matching TRBD2. V dropped 2 bases and J dropped 5; count of bases not matched to a gene: 9. The CDR3 runs to 15 residues. From germline, CDR1 is SGHNT and CDR2 YYREEE (reference sequence). The CDR3 sequence: CASSFSAGVGETQYF. DNA for the CDR3: TGTGCCAGCAGCTTCTCCGCGGGGGTAGGGGAGACCCAGTACTTC.

The rearrangement uses TRBV7-3 and TRBJ2-1; possible D gene TRBD1, 6 bases. CDR3 length equals 13 residues. Trimming cost V 6 bases and J 8 bases, with 14 bases left between them. Germline V gene data show CDR1 as SGHTA and CDR2 as FQGTGA. The CDR3, as DNA: TGTGCCAGCAGTCTTACAGGGAACCATGAGCAGTTCTTC. This encodes CASSLTGNHEQFF.

The genes are TRBV6-5 and TRBJ2-7; D is undetermined. The CDR3 loop spans 13 amino acids. The V gene's germline CDR1 is MNHEY and CDR2 SVGAGI. Deletions cut 5 bases from V and 2 bases from J, with 10 bases between. This CDR3 is CASSPQSTYEQYF. The CDR3 DNA is TGTGCCAGCAGTCCACAATCGACCTACGAGCAGTACTTC.

As DNA, the CDR3 is TGTGCCACCAGCAGAGACAGCTTTAGCAATCAGCCCCAGCATTTT. This translates into CATSRDSFSNQPQHF. The rearrangement uses TRBV15 and TRBJ1-5; unclear D gene. Germline CDR1 is LNHNV and CDR2 is YYDKDF (reference sequence). Trimming removed 0 bases from V and 0 bases from J, with 6 bases in between. The CDR3 is 15 residues long.